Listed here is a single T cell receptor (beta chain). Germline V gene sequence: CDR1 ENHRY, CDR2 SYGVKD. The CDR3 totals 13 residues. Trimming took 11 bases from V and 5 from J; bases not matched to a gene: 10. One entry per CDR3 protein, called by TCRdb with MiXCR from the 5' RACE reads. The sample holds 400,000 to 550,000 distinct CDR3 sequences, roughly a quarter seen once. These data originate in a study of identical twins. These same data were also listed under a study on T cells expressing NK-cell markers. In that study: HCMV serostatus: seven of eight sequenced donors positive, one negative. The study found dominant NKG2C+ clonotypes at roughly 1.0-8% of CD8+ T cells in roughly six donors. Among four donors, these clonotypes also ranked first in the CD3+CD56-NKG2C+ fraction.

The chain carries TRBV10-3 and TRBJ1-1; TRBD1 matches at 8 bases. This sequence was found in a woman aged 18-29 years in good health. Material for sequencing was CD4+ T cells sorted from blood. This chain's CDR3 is CAVRQGAQTEAFF. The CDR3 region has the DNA TGTGCCGTACGCCAGGGGGCGCAGACTGAAGCTTTCTTT.